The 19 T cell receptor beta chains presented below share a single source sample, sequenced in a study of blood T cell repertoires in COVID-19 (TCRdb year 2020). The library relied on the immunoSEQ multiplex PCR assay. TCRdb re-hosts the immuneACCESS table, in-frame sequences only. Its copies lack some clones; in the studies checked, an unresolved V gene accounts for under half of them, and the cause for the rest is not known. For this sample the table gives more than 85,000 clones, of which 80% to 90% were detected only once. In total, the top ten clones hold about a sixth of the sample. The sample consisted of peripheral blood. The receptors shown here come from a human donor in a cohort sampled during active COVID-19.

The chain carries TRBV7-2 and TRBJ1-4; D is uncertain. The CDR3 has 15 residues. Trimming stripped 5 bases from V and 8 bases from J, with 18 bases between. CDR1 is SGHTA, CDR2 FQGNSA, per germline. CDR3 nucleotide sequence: TGTGCCAGCAGCCCGACCTTTACGGGTCGGGAAAAACTGTTTTTT. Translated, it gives CASSPTFTGREKLFF.

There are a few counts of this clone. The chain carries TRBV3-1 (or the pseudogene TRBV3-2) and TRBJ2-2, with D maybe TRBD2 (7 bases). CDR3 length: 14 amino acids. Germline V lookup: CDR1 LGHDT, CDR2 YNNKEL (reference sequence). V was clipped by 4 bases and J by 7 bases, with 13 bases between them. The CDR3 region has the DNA TGTGCCAGCAGCCCGGGGGGCAGTGTCGGGGAGCTGTTTTTT. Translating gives CASSPGGSVGELFF.

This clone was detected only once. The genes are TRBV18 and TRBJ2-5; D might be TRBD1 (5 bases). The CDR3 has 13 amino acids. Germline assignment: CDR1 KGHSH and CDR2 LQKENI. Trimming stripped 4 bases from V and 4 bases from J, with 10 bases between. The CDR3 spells CASSLDISETQYF. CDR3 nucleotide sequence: TGTGCCAGCTCACTGGACATCTCAGAGACCCAGTACTTC.

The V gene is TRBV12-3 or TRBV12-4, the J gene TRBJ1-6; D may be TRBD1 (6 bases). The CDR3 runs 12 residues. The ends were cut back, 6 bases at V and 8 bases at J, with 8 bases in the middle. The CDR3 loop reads CASRGQYSPLHF. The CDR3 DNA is TGTGCCAGCAGAGGACAGTATTCACCCCTCCACTTT.

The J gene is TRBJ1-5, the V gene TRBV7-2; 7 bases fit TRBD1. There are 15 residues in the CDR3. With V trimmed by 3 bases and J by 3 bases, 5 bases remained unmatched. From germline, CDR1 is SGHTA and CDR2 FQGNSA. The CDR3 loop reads CASSLPDRVNQPQHF. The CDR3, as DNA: TGTGCCAGCAGCTTGCCCGACAGGGTCAATCAGCCCCAGCATTTT.

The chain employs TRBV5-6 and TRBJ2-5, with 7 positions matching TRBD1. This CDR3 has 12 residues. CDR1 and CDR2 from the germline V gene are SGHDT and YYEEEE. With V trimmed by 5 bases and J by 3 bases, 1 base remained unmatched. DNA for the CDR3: TGTGCCAGCAGAACAGGGGAAGAGACCCAGTACTTC. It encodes CASRTGEETQYF.

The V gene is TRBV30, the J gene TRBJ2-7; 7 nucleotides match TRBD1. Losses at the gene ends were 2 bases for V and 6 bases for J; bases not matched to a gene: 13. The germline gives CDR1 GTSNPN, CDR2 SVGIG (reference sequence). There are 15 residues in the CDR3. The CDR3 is CAWSRSGTVSREQYF. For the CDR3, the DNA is TGTGCCTGGAGTAGGTCCGGGACAGTGAGTCGCGAGCAGTACTTC.

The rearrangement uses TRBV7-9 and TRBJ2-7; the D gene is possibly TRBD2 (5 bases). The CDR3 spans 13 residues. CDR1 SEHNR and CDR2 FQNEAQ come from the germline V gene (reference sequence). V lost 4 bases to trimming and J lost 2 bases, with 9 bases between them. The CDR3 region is CASSSGRAYEQYF. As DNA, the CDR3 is TGTGCCAGCAGCTCTGGGCGGGCCTACGAGCAGTACTTC.

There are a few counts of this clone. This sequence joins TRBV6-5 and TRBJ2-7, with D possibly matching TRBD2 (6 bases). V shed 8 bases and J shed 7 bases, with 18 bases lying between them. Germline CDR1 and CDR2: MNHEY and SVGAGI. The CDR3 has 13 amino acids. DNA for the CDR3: TGTGCCAGCCTCAGGGACCCTCGGGGGGAGCAGTACTTC. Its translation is CASLRDPRGEQYF.

The CDR3 nucleotides are TGCGCCAGCAGCCAAGTTGTGGGACAGGGGCGGCCGAAGCAGTTCTTC. The encoded protein is CASSQVVGQGRPKQFF. J is TRBJ2-1 and V is TRBV4-1; the match to TRBD1 covers 10 bases. The CDR3 totals 16 residues. The germline CDR1 and CDR2 sequences are MGHRA and YSYEKL. With 1 base clipped from V and 11 bases from J, the junction kept 11 bases outside the gene matches.

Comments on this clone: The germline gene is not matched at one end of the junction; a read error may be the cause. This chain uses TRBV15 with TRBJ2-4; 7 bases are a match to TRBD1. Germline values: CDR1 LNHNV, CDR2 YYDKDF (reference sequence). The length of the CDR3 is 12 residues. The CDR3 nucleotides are TGTGCCACCAGCAGAGAAGAGGGAAGGGGGCACTTC. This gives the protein CATSREEGRGHF.

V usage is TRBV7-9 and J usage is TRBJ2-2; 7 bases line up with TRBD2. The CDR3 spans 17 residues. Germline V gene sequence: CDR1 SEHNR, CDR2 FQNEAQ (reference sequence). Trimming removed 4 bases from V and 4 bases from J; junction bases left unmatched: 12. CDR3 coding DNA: TGTGCCAGCAGCTATCCGGCGGGGGAACCCAGCACCGGGGAGCTGTTTTTT. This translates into CASSYPAGEPSTGELFF.

CDR3 sequence (DNA): TGTGCCAGCTCACCAGGCATCTCTGGGGCCAACGTCCTGACTTTC. Translation: CASSPGISGANVLTF. The rearrangement uses TRBV18 and TRBJ2-6; no reliable D call. V was cut by 2 bases and J by 0 bases, with 5 bases left in between. Germline assignment: CDR1 KGHSH and CDR2 LQKENI. This CDR3 region has 15 residues. Combining the CDR3 with reference TRBV18 and TRBJ2-6 gives the whole variable domain NAGVMQNPRHLVRRRGQEARLRCSPMKGHSHVYWYRQLPEEGLKFMVYLQKENIIDESGMPKERFSAEFPKEGPSILRIQQVVRGDSAAYFCASSPGISGANVLTFGAGSRLTVL.

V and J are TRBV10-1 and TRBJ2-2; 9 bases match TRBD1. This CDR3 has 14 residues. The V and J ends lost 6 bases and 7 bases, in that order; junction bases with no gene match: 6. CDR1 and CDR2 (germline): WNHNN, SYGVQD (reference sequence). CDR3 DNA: TGCGCCAGCAGCCGGGACAGGGATATCGGGGAGCTGTTTTTT. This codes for CASSRDRDIGELFF.

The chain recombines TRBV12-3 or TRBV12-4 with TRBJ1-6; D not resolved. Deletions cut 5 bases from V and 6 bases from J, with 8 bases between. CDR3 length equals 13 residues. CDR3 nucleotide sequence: TGTGCCAGCAGTAGCGGCATTAATTCACCCCTCCACTTT. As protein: CASSSGINSPLHF.

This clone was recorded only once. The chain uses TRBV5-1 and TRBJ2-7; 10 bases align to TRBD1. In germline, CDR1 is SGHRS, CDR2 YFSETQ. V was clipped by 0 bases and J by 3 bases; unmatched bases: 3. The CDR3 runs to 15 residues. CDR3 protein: CASSLAGQGFYEQYF. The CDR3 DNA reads TGCGCCAGCAGCTTGGCGGGACAGGGGTTCTACGAGCAGTACTTC.

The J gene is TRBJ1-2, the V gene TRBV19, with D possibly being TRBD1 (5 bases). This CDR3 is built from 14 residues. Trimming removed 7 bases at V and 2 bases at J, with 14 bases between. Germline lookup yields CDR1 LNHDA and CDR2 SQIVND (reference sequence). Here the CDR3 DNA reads TGTGCCAGTACCCTTGGGGGAGGCAACTATGGCTACACCTTC. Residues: CASTLGGGNYGYTF.

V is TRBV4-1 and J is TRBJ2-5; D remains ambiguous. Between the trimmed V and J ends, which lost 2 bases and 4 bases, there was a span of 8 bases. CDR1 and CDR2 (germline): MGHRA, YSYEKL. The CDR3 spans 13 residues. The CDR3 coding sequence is TGCGCCAGCAGCCAAATCAGATTAGAGACCCAGTACTTC. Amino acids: CASSQIRLETQYF.

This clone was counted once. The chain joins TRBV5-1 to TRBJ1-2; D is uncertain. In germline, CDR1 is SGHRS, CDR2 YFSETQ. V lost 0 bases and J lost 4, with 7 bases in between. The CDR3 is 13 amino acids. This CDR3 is CASSLVVGYGYTF. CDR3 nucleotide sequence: TGCGCCAGCAGCTTGGTGGTCGGCTATGGCTACACCTTC.